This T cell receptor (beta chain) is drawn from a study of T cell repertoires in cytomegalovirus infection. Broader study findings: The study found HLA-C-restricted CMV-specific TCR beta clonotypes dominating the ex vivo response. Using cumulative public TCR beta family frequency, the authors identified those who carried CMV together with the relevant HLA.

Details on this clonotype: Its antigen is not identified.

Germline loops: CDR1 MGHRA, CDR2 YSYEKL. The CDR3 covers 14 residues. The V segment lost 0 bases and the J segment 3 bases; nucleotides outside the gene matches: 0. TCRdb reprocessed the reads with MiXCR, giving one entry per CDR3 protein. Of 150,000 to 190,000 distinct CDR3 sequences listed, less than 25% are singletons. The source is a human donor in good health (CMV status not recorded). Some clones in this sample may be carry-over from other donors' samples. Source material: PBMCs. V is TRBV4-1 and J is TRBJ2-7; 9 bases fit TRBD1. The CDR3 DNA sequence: TGCGCCAGCAGCCAAGAGACAGGGGGCTACGAGCAGTACTTC. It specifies CASSQETGGYEQYF.